This TCR beta chain was sequenced for a study of T cells after yellow fever vaccination. Study-wide findings and caveats: A small proportion of clonotypes was detected in both the CD4 and CD8 compartments.

This clonotype was counted many times. The antigen remains undetermined. As TCR cDNA was made by 5'RACE template switching, a universal primer site and UMIs were added. One entry per CDR3 protein results from TCRdb running MiXCR on the 5' RACE reads. The sample has roughly 110,000 distinct CDR3 sequences; 6.5% to 9% are singletons. Material: CD8+ T cells sorted from PBMCs, obtained 45 days after the yellow fever booster vaccination. This sequence originates from a man aged 25 to 45 who received the YFV17D yellow fever vaccine.

CDR3 nucleotides: TGTGCCAGCAGTTACTCGGGGGCCGACGGATTTACCTACAATGAGCAGTTCTTC. Its protein product is CASSYSGADGFTYNEQFF. The chain carries TRBV6-5 and TRBJ2-1; D might be TRBD1 (6 bases). V shed 0 bases and J shed 2 bases, with 17 bases lying between them. This CDR3 has 18 residues. Germline V gene data show CDR1 as MNHEY and CDR2 as SVGAGI.